This is a list of T cell receptor beta chains from one sample in a study of T cell changes during pregnancy in multiple sclerosis. TCRdb's copy holds only in-frame clones and misses some; the assay was immunoSEQ multiplex PCR. The table has tens of thousands of clones, about 90% seen once. The sequences come from CD4+ T cells from peripheral blood mononuclear cells, collected in the third trimester of pregnancy. These receptors all come from a female donor in good health, enrolled as a control in a pregnancy study. CDR3s include the opening cysteine and the closing phenylalanine or tryptophan. The D gene is left open where the match is weak. Only some rows state a clone size, as once, few, many or a class for expanded clones.

j_gene	len	d_gene	abundance	v_gene	CDR3nt	CDR3aa
TRBJ2-7	15	TRBD2	NA	TRBV5-5	TGTGCCAGCAGCCGGGGGGGGAACGAATGGGACGAGCAGTACTTC	CASSRGGNEWDEQYF
TRBJ2-5	16	TRBD2	NA	TRBV6-1	TGTGCCAGCAGTGAATCTGTGGGGCTGGGAGGGGAGACCCAGTACTTC	CASSESVGLGGETQYF
TRBJ2-4	15	NA	NA	TRBV25-1	TGTGCCAGCAGTGAACGGGGGTTTCTTGAAAACATTCAGTACTTC	CASSERGFLENIQYF
TRBJ1-5	15	TRBD1	NA	TRBV5-5	TGTGCCAGCAGCCTGGACAGGGGGCCTAATCAGCCCCAGCATTTT	CASSLDRGPNQPQHF
TRBJ1-5	14	NA	few	TRBV7-9	TGTGCCAGCGCAACCCTAGCAGGGGATCAGCCCCAGCATTTT	CASATLAGDQPQHF
TRBJ2-3	15	TRBD1	NA	TRBV4-3	TGCGCCAGCAGCCGAGACAGGGTGACAGGGGATACGCAGTATTTT	CASSRDRVTGDTQYF
TRBJ1-2	15	NA	NA	TRBV4-2	TGTGCCAGCAGCCAAACAGGAGACTCTAACTATGGCTACACCTTC	CASSQTGDSNYGYTF
TRBJ1-6	15	NA	NA	TRBV2	TGTGCCAGCAGTCCCCATAGGACAGAGGGTTCACCCCTCCACTTT	CASSPHRTEGSPLHF
TRBJ2-3	14	TRBD1	NA	TRBV27	TGTGCCAGCACTATTCAGGGGGCAGAAGATACGCAGTATTTT	CASTIQGAEDTQYF
TRBJ1-5	15	NA	once	TRBV5-1	TGCGCCAGCAGCTTGGACAGGAATAGCAATCAGCCCCAGCATTTT	CASSLDRNSNQPQHF
TRBJ2-7	12	NA	NA	TRBV7-2	TGTGCCAGCAGCTTTGGCAAATACGAGCAGTACTTC	CASSFGKYEQYF
TRBJ1-5	15	TRBD1	NA	TRBV7-8	TGTGCCAGCAGCTTGGTGGACAGGGCGAATCAGCCCCAGCATTTT	CASSLVDRANQPQHF
TRBJ2-3	12	NA	NA	TRBV6-1	TGTGCCAGCAGTGAACAGGGAGATACGCAGTATTTT	CASSEQGDTQYF
TRBJ2-3	13	NA	NA	TRBV29-1	TGCAGCGTTGATTCGGGATTCACAGATACGCAGTATTTT	CSVDSGFTDTQYF
TRBJ2-5	15	TRBD2	NA	TRBV7-2	TGTGCCAGCAGCCCCGGACTAGCGGGGCAAGAGACCCAGTACTTC	CASSPGLAGQETQYF
TRBJ2-5	14	NA	NA	TRBV9	TGTGCCAGCAGCGTAGCCAGGGAGGCAGAGACCCAGTACTTC	CASSVAREAETQYF
TRBJ1-2	13	NA	NA	TRBV29-1	TGCAGCGTTGGAGGCAGGGAAAACTATGGCTACACCTTC	CSVGGRENYGYTF
TRBJ2-3	16	TRBD2	NA	TRBV9	TGTGCCAGCAGCCCTCCGTCGACTAGCGGGTCGGGTACGCAGTATTTT	CASSPPSTSGSGTQYF
TRBJ1-3	15	TRBD1	NA	TRBV19	TGTGCCAGTAGCCTAATGACAGGGTGGCGAAACACCATATATTTT	CASSLMTGWRNTIYF
TRBJ2-1	14	NA	NA	TRBV11-2	TGTGCCAGCAGCTTGGAGGGCCAATGGGGTGAGCAGTTCTTC	CASSLEGQWGEQFF
TRBJ1-1	16	TRBD1	NA	TRBV19	TGTGCCAGTAGTATCGACAGGGGGCTTGAAAACACTGAAGCTTTCTTT	CASSIDRGLENTEAFF
TRBJ1-6	16	TRBD1	NA	TRBV28	TGTGCCAGCTCTCACCGGACAGGGATGGGGAATTCACCCCTCCACTTT	CASSHRTGMGNSPLHF
TRBJ2-5	13	NA	NA	TRBV6-1	TGTGCCAGCAGTGGGACAAGCCAAGAGACCCAGTACTTC	CASSGTSQETQYF
TRBJ2-3	16	TRBD2	NA	TRBV5-4	TGTGCCAGCAGCTTGTGGGGACTAGCGGGGTCGGATACGCAGTATTTT	CASSLWGLAGSDTQYF
TRBJ2-5	19	TRBD2	NA	TRBV7-9	TGTGCCAGCAGCGCCCGGACTAGCGGGGGGGGCCTTGGGCAAGAGACCCAGTACTTC	CASSARTSGGGLGQETQYF
TRBJ2-2	13	NA	NA	TRBV23-1	TGCGCCAGCAGTCGAACATTCACCGGGGAGCTGTTTTTT	CASSRTFTGELFF
TRBJ2-3	15	NA	NA	TRBV9	TGTGCCAGCAGCGGGACATCTCGGCACACAGATACGCAGTATTTT	CASSGTSRHTDTQYF
TRBJ1-5	18	NA	NA	TRBV4-1	TGCGCCAGCAGCCAAGGCCCGGAAAAAGGGGGAGGCAATCAGCCCCAGCATTTT	CASSQGPEKGGGNQPQHF
TRBJ2-1	16	NA	NA	TRBV7-2	TGTGCCAGCAGCTTAGGCCTGACTAGACGCTACAATGAGCAGTTCTTC	CASSLGLTRRYNEQFF
TRBJ1-4	14	NA	NA	TRBV30	TGTGCCTGGCGCCTTGTTGGGCCTAATGAAAAACTGTTTTTT	CAWRLVGPNEKLFF
TRBJ2-6	18	NA	once	TRBV28	TGTGCCAGCACCCTCGCGGGGCAGGGGGTAGGTGGGGCCAACGTCCTGACTTTC	CASTLAGQGVGGANVLTF
TRBJ2-7	15	TRBD2	NA	TRBV13	TGTGCCAGCAGCCCCCGGGGTAGCGGGATCTACGAGCAGTACTTC	CASSPRGSGIYEQYF
TRBJ1-2	14	TRBD1	NA	TRBV18	TGTGCCAGCTCATCGACAGGGGTCCACTATGGCTACACCTTC	CASSSTGVHYGYTF
TRBJ2-7	17	TRBD1	NA	TRBV4-2	TGTGCCAGCAGCTATACCGGACGGGGACAGGGGGCCGACGAGCAGTACTTC	CASSYTGRGQGADEQYF
TRBJ2-3	14	NA	NA	TRBV5-6	TGTGCCAGCAGCTTGCACAGGGCCACAGATACGCAGTATTTT	CASSLHRATDTQYF
TRBJ2-1	14	NA	NA	TRBV7-2	TGTGCCAGCAGTCACGACAGGTCCTACAATGAGCAGTTCTTC	CASSHDRSYNEQFF
TRBJ2-1	16	NA	NA	TRBV19	TGTGCCAGTAGTATGGGGAGTAGTTTGGGGTACAATGAGCAGTTCTTC	CASSMGSSLGYNEQFF
TRBJ1-1	16	NA	NA	TRBV19	TGTGCCAGTAGTCCCATCCCCCCCAGGGCCCCCACTGAAGCTTTCTTT	CASSPIPPRAPTEAFF
TRBJ1-3	16	NA	NA	TRBV30	TGTGCCTGGAGTGCGGGGGGTTCCTTCCGTGGAAACACCATATATTTT	CAWSAGGSFRGNTIYF
TRBJ1-4	13	NA	NA	TRBV29-1	TGCAGCGTAATGCTAACCAGAGGTGAAAAACTGTTTTTT	CSVMLTRGEKLFF